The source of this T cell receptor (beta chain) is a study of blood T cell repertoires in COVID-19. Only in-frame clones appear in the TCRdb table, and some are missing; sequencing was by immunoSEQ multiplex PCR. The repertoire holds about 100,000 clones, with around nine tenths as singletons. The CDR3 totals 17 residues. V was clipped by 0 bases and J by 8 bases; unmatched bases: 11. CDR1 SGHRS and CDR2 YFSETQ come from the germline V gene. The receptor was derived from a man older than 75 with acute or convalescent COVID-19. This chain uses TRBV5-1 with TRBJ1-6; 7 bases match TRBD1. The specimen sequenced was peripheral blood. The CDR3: CASSLAPDRKVYSPLHF. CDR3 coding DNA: TGCGCCAGCAGCTTGGCCCCGGACAGGAAGGTCTATTCACCCCTCCACTTT.